The 30 T cell receptor beta chains listed next were all sequenced from one sample in a study of cytomegalovirus exposure and HLA in healthy donors. It was with 60 Vbeta and 13 Jbeta primers that the PCR ran. Measured with immunoSEQ multiplex PCR; TCRdb has only the in-frame clones, and not every one. The sample lists roughly 27,000 clones; less than 70% were seen once. Sample: PBMCs. Receptors were obtained from a male donor in good health and CMV-seropositive.

This clone has just one count. The CDR3 is CASSSARTGETQYF. CDR3 sequence (DNA): TGCGCCAGCAGCTCTGCCCGGACAGGGGAGACCCAGTACTTC. The chain joins TRBV5-1 to TRBJ2-5, with 8 bases identical to TRBD1. The CDR3 sequence is 14 residues long. J lost 5 bases, V lost 3 bases, and 6 bases had no gene match. CDR1 and CDR2 (germline): SGHRS, YFSETQ. Full variable domain (missing parts from reference TRBV5-1 and TRBJ2-5): KAGVTQTPRYLIKTRGQQVTLSCSPISGHRSVSWYQQTPGQGLQFLFEYFSETQRNKGNFPGRFSGRQFSNSRSEMNVSTLELGDSALYLCASSSARTGETQYFGPGTRLLVL.

This clone was counted only a few times. The chain is built from TRBV7-9 and TRBJ1-5, with 7 nucleotides matching TRBD1. V dropped 5 bases and J dropped 7; count of bases not matched to a gene: 8. CDR3 length equals 14 residues. Germline V gene lookup returns CDR1 SEHNR and CDR2 FQNEAQ (reference sequence). DNA of the CDR3: TGTGCCAGCAGCCCCACAGGGGTCCAACAGCCCCAGCATTTT. Encoded protein: CASSPTGVQQPQHF.

This clone turned up a few times. The V call is TRBV30, the J call TRBJ1-5; 7 positions match TRBD1. V dropped 1 base and J dropped 0; count of bases not matched to a gene: 6. The V gene's germline CDR1 is GTSNPN and CDR2 SVGIG (reference sequence). This CDR3 has 16 residues. The CDR3 loop is CAWSGGQVYSNQPQHF. In nucleotides, the CDR3 is TGTGCCTGGAGTGGAGGACAGGTCTATAGCAATCAGCCCCAGCATTTT.

The rearrangement uses TRBV5-1 and TRBJ2-4; a possible D gene is TRBD1 (5 bases). The CDR3 totals 15 residues. The V and J ends lost 0 bases and 6 bases respectively, with 13 bases between them. Per germline, CDR1 SGHRS and CDR2 YFSETQ. CDR3 in amino acids: CASSLDGALGNIQYF. The CDR3 bases are TGCGCCAGCAGCTTGGATGGGGCACTTGGAAACATTCAGTACTTC.

This chain connects TRBV7-8 to TRBJ2-2; 7 nucleotides agree with TRBD2. V lost 5 bases to trimming and J lost 0 bases; unmatched junction nucleotides: 9. This CDR3 spans 17 amino acids. CDR1 and CDR2 from the germline V gene are SGHVS and FQNEAQ. The CDR3 sequence: CASSRGAGPSNTGELFF. The DNA of the CDR3 is TGTGCCAGCAGCCGCGGAGCGGGGCCTTCGAACACCGGGGAGCTGTTTTTT.

The genes are TRBV5-1 and TRBJ2-6, with a weak D call TRBD1 (5 bases). The ends were cut back, 0 bases at V and 3 bases at J, with 10 bases in the middle. The CDR3 length is 16 residues. Germline V lookup: CDR1 SGHRS, CDR2 YFSETQ. In nucleotides, the CDR3 is TGCGCCAGCAGCTTGGATCTGGGGCGTGGGGCCAACGTCCTGACTTTC. It translates to CASSLDLGRGANVLTF.

J is TRBJ2-1 and V is TRBV5-1; D is perhaps TRBD2 (5 bases). The V gene's germline CDR1 is SGHRS and CDR2 YFSETQ. V dropped 2 bases and J dropped 7 bases, with 22 bases sitting between them. This CDR3 contains 17 residues. CDR3 loop: CASSFDIGRGRRNEQFF. CDR3 sequence (DNA): TGCGCCAGCAGCTTTGATATAGGGAGAGGAAGGAGGAATGAGCAGTTCTTC.

In this sample, this clone turned up a few times. The rearrangement joins TRBV5-1 to TRBJ2-3, with 11 bases that match TRBD2. Germline CDR1 reads SGHRS; CDR2 reads YFSETQ. CDR3 length: 16 amino acids. V gave up 4 bases and J gave up 5 bases; unmatched junction bases: 9. For the CDR3, the DNA is TGCGCCAGCAGCCGTTGGGGACTAGCGGTTCAAGATACGCAGTATTTT. Translating gives CASSRWGLAVQDTQYF.

The rearrangement uses TRBV30 and TRBJ2-2, with a possible D match to TRBD2 (6 bases). Looked up from germline, CDR1 is GTSNPN and CDR2 is SVGIG (reference sequence). The ends were cut back, 3 bases at V and 0 bases at J, with 20 bases in the middle. This CDR3 region has 18 residues. This CDR3 is CAWSAGGYPFANTGELFF. The CDR3 DNA sequence: TGTGCCTGGAGCGCCGGGGGATATCCTTTCGCGAACACCGGGGAGCTGTTTTTT.

This chain joins TRBV5-6 and TRBJ1-5; TRBD1 matches at 8 bases. Germline V gives CDR1 SGHDT, CDR2 YYEEEE. This CDR3 spans 14 amino acids. Germline trimming cut 0 bases from V and 5 bases from J; bases unmatched to any gene: 1. This CDR3 is CASSLAGGYQPQHF. The CDR3 DNA sequence: TGTGCCAGCAGCTTGGCAGGGGGCTATCAGCCCCAGCATTTT.

This clone has more than one count but fewer than ten. The rearrangement joins TRBV10-1 to TRBJ2-3; weak D call: TRBD2 (5 bases). CDR1 is WNHNN, CDR2 SYGVQD, per germline (reference sequence). The CDR3 totals 16 residues. Between the trimmed V and J ends, which lost 4 bases and 5 bases, there was a span of 19 bases. CDR3 in amino acids: CASSAHSGDYQDTQYF. Here the CDR3 DNA reads TGCGCCAGCAGTGCGCACTCCGGCGACTATCAAGATACGCAGTATTTT.

The rearrangement joins TRBV27 to TRBJ1-4; the D gene is possibly TRBD1 (5 bases). V was shortened by 7 bases and J by 7 bases, with 16 bases between the two germline ends. Germline V gene data show CDR1 as MNHEY and CDR2 as SMNVEV (reference sequence). The CDR3 spans 14 residues. The CDR3 sequence: CASTGGVYSEKLFF. DNA of the CDR3: TGTGCCAGCACCGGGGGGGTTTACTCTGAAAAACTGTTTTTT.

This clone has only a few counts. The V call is TRBV19, the J call TRBJ2-7; D possibly corresponds to TRBD1 (7 bases). V was clipped by 6 bases and J by 1 base, with 16 bases between them. The germline gives CDR1 LNHDA, CDR2 SQIVND (reference sequence). The CDR3 runs 15 residues. CDR3 loop: CASSLGGTASYEQYF. Written as DNA, the CDR3 is TGTGCCAGTAGCCTAGGCGGGACAGCATCCTACGAGCAGTACTTC.

The chain has TRBV11-2 and TRBJ2-7; TRBD1 matches at 10 bases. This CDR3 region has 18 residues. Germline V CDR1 and CDR2: SGHAT, FQNNGV. Trimming removed 5 bases from V and 3 bases from J; junction bases left unmatched: 16. CDR3 region: CASSQRGDRGLGNYEQYF. The CDR3 nucleotides are TGTGCCAGCAGCCAGAGGGGGGACAGGGGTTTGGGGAACTACGAGCAGTACTTC.

V is TRBV2 and J is TRBJ1-2; possible D gene TRBD1, 6 bases. V lost 2 bases and J lost 12, with 13 bases in between. CDR3 length equals 12 residues. CDR1 SNHLY and CDR2 FYNNEI come from the germline V gene. The CDR3 region is CASSESGGGHTF. The CDR3 region has the DNA TGTGCCAGCAGTGAAAGTGGGGGCGGCCACACCTTC.

The genes are TRBV4-1 and TRBJ1-1; 7 bases align to TRBD1. CDR1 MGHRA and CDR2 YSYEKL come from the germline V gene. With V trimmed by 0 bases and J by 5 bases, 9 bases remained unmatched. The CDR3 runs 16 residues. CDR3 region: CASSQEGRGVTTEAFF. CDR3 DNA sequence: TGCGCCAGCAGCCAAGAAGGCAGGGGGGTAACGACTGAAGCTTTCTTT.

The CDR3 here is CASSLDLQGATDEAFF. The CDR3 nucleotides read TGCGCCAGCAGCTTGGATTTACAGGGGGCTACGGATGAAGCTTTCTTT. V gene TRBV5-1 combines with J gene TRBJ1-1; 9 bases line up with TRBD1. The V gene end was trimmed by 0 bases and the J gene end by 7 bases; junction bases not matched to a gene: 10. The CDR3 consists of 16 residues. Per the germline V gene, CDR1 is SGHRS and CDR2 is YFSETQ.

This clone was recorded once. The V and J genes are TRBV30 and TRBJ2-4; maybe TRBD1 (7 bases). Germline V gene data show CDR1 as GTSNPN and CDR2 as SVGIG (reference sequence). The CDR3 is made up of 12 amino acids. Trimming cost V 4 bases and J 6 bases, with 10 bases left between them. The CDR3 DNA sequence: TGTGCCTGGAACAGGGGAGGAAACATTCAGTACTTC. Its protein is CAWNRGGNIQYF.

This clone has a handful of counts. This CDR3 reads CASSFGDQSSYNSPLHF. In DNA form, the CDR3 reads TGTGCCAGCAGTTTCGGGGATCAGTCCTCCTATAATTCACCCCTCCACTTT. This chain connects TRBV27 to TRBJ1-6; D gene unclear. The CDR3 sequence is 17 residues long. Germline V gene sequence: CDR1 MNHEY, CDR2 SMNVEV (reference sequence). The V end lost 3 bases, the J end lost 0 bases, and 12 bases lay between the germline ends.

This clone was seen a few times. The V call is TRBV5-1, the J call TRBJ2-3, with 11 positions matching TRBD2. The germline V gene has CDR1 SGHRS and CDR2 YFSETQ. The CDR3 runs 16 residues. The trim removed 1 base at V and 2 bases at J, leaving 3 bases unmatched. Here the CDR3 DNA reads TGCGCCAGCAGCTTGCGACTAGCGGGGAACACAGATACGCAGTATTTT. This encodes CASSLRLAGNTDTQYF.

Turning to this clone: Other nucleotide sequences from this sample produce the same CDR3. The chain has TRBV15 and TRBJ2-7; a weak D match, TRBD2 (6 bases). This CDR3 is built from 14 residues. Germline V gene sequence: CDR1 LNHNV, CDR2 YYDKDF (reference sequence). Trimming took off 0 bases at V and 4 bases at J, with 10 bases between the two ends. The CDR3 loop reads CATSRDRRGYEQYF. Here the CDR3 DNA reads TGTGCCACCAGCAGAGATAGGCGGGGTTACGAGCAGTACTTC.

The CDR3 region has the DNA TGTGCCAGCAGTGATGAGCGGGAGATCGATACGCAGTATTTT. This gives the protein CASSDEREIDTQYF. The rearrangement links TRBV2 to TRBJ2-3; 8 bases match TRBD2. CDR1 and CDR2 from the germline V gene are SNHLY and FYNNEI. This CDR3 has 14 residues. The J segment lost 6 bases and the V segment lost 3 bases, leaving 5 bases of the junction unmatched.

V gene TRBV7-3 combines with J gene TRBJ2-1; 9 nucleotides align to TRBD2. There are 17 residues in the CDR3. Trimming at V came to 0 bases and at J to 5 bases, leaving 8 bases not matched to a gene. Germline values: CDR1 SGHTA, CDR2 FQGTGA. CDR3 sequence: CASSLTGWTSANNEQFF. The CDR3 DNA is TGTGCCAGCAGCTTAACGGGGTGGACTAGCGCCAACAATGAGCAGTTCTTC.

The rearrangement links TRBV12-5 to TRBJ1-2, with TRBD1 matching 7 bases. The length of the CDR3 is 12 residues. Germline CDR1 and CDR2: LGHNT and FRNRAP. Trimming cost V 6 bases and J 9 bases; bases outside gene matches: 7. The CDR3 reads CASGIQQGSYTF. CDR3 bases: TGTGCTAGTGGCATACAACAGGGGAGCTACACCTTC.

The CDR3 loop reads CASSQVITSGRGTDTQYF. The CDR3 bases are TGTGCCAGCAGCCAAGTAATCACTAGCGGGAGAGGAACAGATACGCAGTATTTT. The genes are TRBV14 and TRBJ2-3; 11 bases fit TRBD2. The CDR3 length is 18 residues. Trimming cost V 1 base and J 3 bases; bases outside gene matches: 9. The germline gives CDR1 SGHDN, CDR2 FVKESK.

The rearrangement uses TRBV1 and TRBJ1-5; the table gives TRBD1 as D, unverified against the DNA. TRBV1 constitutes a pseudogene. The CDR3 covers 17 residues. The CDR3 here is CTSSQGQGGGLGQPQHF. CDR3 sequence (DNA): TGCACCAGCAGCCAGGGACAGGGAGGGGGTTTAGGTCAGCCCCAGCATTTT.

The rearrangement uses TRBV5-1 and TRBJ2-7; no clear D gene. There are 16 residues in the CDR3. Germline V lookup: CDR1 SGHRS, CDR2 YFSETQ. Trimming left V 4 bases short and J 6 bases short, with 23 bases between. CDR3: CASSPAALAVIGEQYF. In DNA, the CDR3 is TGCGCCAGCAGCCCTGCGGCCTTGGCCGTGATTGGCGAGCAGTACTTC.

By sample fraction, this clone is medium-sized. The chain uses TRBV30 and TRBJ1-1; D is uncertain. The CDR3 sequence is 14 residues long. Trimming took off 0 bases at V and 1 base at J, with 9 bases between the two ends. Germline V gene sequence: CDR1 GTSNPN, CDR2 SVGIG (reference sequence). The DNA for the CDR3 is TGTGCCTGGAGTGTAAAAAGCCGGAACACTGAAGCTTTCTTT. It yields the protein CAWSVKSRNTEAFF. Supplemented by reference TRBV30 and TRBJ1-1, the full variable domain reads SQTIHQWPATLVQPVGSPLSLECTVEGTSNPNLYWYRQAAGRGLQLLFYSVGIGQISSEVPQNLSASRPQDRQFILSSKKLLLSDSGFYLCAWSVKSRNTEAFFGQGTRLTVV.

This clone was found a few times. The chain links TRBV7-2 to TRBJ1-1; D is ambiguous. This CDR3 region has 13 residues. Trimming removed 4 bases at V and 5 bases at J, with 11 bases between. Germline lookup yields CDR1 SGHTA and CDR2 FQGNSA. CDR3: CASSSSAWTEAFF. CDR3 DNA sequence: TGTGCCAGCAGCTCCTCAGCGTGGACTGAAGCTTTCTTT.

A word on this clone: A read error may account for a junction end that differs from germline. The V call is TRBV19, the J call TRBJ1-2; D ambiguous. The CDR3 is 8 amino acids. Germline lookup yields CDR1 LNHDA and CDR2 SQIVND (reference sequence). The CDR3 sequence: CASSILEF. The CDR3, as DNA: TGTGCCAGTAGTATTCTAGAATTC.